This is a list of T cell receptor beta chains from one sample in a study of blood T cell repertoires in COVID-19. Data came from immunoSEQ multiplex PCR; TCRdb stores just in-frame clones and leaves some out. The profile shows 70,000 or so clones, about 87% of them singletons. The material sequenced was peripheral blood. The receptors shown here come from a woman older than 75 with active COVID-19. Each CDR3 is given without its conserved first and last residue. The order of the fields is V gene, J gene, CDR3 protein.

TRBV15	TRBJ2-1	ATSRDLTGGTSYNEQF
TRBV4-3	TRBJ2-3	ASSQVGTGADTQY
TRBV11-3	TRBJ1-1	TSSLRGNTEAF
TRBV7-9	TRBJ2-1	ASSPTGTSGTYAYNEQF
TRBV28	TRBJ2-1	ASRGSDLTSYNEQF
TRBV9	TRBJ2-1	ASSALARGNNEQF
TRBV19	TRBJ1-5	ASSNPGPLGNQPQH
TRBV28	TRBJ2-5	ASRRTGRPQY
TRBV6-5	TRBJ1-6	ASDRALGSPLH
TRBV25-1	TRBJ2-5	ASSDPPGGGYQETQY
TRBV7-2	TRBJ2-7	ASTPWIAGDYEQY
TRBV6-5	TRBJ1-3	ASSYRQSSGNTIY
TRBV11-3	TRBJ2-2	ASSLFGGRNTGELF
TRBV28	TRBJ1-3	ASSLGGLTLNTIY
TRBV4-2	TRBJ2-7	ASSKGTGDSYEQY
TRBV11-2	TRBJ1-4	ASSLHPGTSTEKLF
TRBV6-6	TRBJ1-5	ASSYTGAGQPQH
TRBV5-1	TRBJ2-2	ASSLASGRSGELF
TRBV15	TRBJ2-1	ATSQDRSSYNEQF
TRBV7-9	TRBJ2-3	ASFGPRGPDTQY